This TCR beta chain emerged from a study of STAT3 mutations in large granular lymphocyte leukemia. Overall study context: More than half of T-LGLL patients received immunosuppressive therapy.

The CDR3 has 13 residues. CDR1 is SGHRS and CDR2 is YFSETQ in the germline V gene. V was trimmed by 4 bases and J by 5 bases, leaving 9 bases between them. The method was immunoSEQ multiplex PCR; TCRdb's version includes in-frame clones alone and lacks a portion of them. The table shows fewer than 15,000 clones, with 88% occurring only once. On this clone: Antigen specificity is unknown.

Whole-study findings and limits: In T-cell large granular lymphocyte leukemia, about half of patients showed multiple immunodominant subclonotypes.

The source of this sequence is a human donor with T large granular lymphocyte leukemia. Some clones in this sample may be carry-over from other donors' samples. The sequencing sample was made of PBMCs. The V gene is TRBV5-1, the J gene TRBJ2-2; the D gene is possibly TRBD2 (5 bases). CDR3 in DNA: TGCGCCAGCAGCCGAGGGCCGACCGGGGAGCTGTTTTTT. Protein sequence: CASSRGPTGELFF.